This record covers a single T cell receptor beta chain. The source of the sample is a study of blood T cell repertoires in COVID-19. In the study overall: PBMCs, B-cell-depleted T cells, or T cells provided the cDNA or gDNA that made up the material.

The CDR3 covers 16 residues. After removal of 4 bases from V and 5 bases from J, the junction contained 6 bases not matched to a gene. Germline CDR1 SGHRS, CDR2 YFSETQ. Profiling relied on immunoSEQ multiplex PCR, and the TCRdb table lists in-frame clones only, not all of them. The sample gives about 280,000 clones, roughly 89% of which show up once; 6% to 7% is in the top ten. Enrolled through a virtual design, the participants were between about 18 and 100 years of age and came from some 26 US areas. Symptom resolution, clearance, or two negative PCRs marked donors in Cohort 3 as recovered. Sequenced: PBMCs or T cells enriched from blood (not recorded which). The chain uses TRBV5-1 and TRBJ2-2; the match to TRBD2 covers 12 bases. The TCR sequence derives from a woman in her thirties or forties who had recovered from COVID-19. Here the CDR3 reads CASSQGLAGWTGELFF. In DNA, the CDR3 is TGCGCCAGCAGCCAAGGACTAGCGGGATGGACCGGGGAGCTGTTTTTT. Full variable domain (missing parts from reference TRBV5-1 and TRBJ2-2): KAGVTQTPRYLIKTRGQQVTLSCSPISGHRSVSWYQQTPGQGLQFLFEYFSETQRNKGNFPGRFSGRQFSNSRSEMNVSTLELGDSALYLCASSQGLAGWTGELFFGEGSRLTVL.